This T cell receptor beta chain was found in a study of chemoradiotherapy in HPV16-positive cancers. Samples were taken several times over chemoradiotherapy. Sequencing used immunoSEQ multiplex PCR; TCRdb keeps in-frame clones, though not all of them. The top ten clones hold roughly 3.7% of a sample with 6,000 to 8,000 clones, about 88% of them seen once. This CDR3 spans 13 amino acids. Germline V lookup: CDR1 SGHAT, CDR2 FQNNGV. Trimming removed 3 bases from V and 3 bases from J; junction bases left unmatched: 2. Only one count was recorded for this clone. The sample in question was tumor tissue, obtained from a patient who underwent chemoradiotherapy. J is TRBJ2-7 and V is TRBV11-2, with TRBD2 identical over 7 bases. The receptor was isolated from a human donor with HPV-associated anogenital cancer. The CDR3 loop is CASSFREDYEQYV. The CDR3 DNA sequence: TGTGCCAGCAGCTTCCGGGAGGACTACGAGCAGTACGTC.